This TCR beta chain was obtained from a study of blood T cell repertoires in COVID-19. Study background: Samples representing acute and convalescent COVID-19 were sourced from the United States, Italy and Spain. The analysed material was cDNA or gDNA that came from T cells, B-cell-depleted T cells, or PBMCs.

Measured with immunoSEQ multiplex PCR; TCRdb has only the in-frame clones, and not every one. The data hold 200,000 to 250,000 clones, with 80% to 85% observed a single time. Participant-reported clinical history was the basis for cohort assignment. What the recovered Cohort 3 donors had was two negative PCRs, clearance, or symptom resolution. The CDR3 sequence is 14 residues long. Germline V lookup: CDR1 LNHDA, CDR2 SQIVND (reference sequence). Trimming left V 5 bases short and J 1 base short, with 9 bases between. This sequence joins TRBV19 and TRBJ1-5; possible D gene TRBD1, 5 bases. The sequence derives from a woman aged 40 to 50 who had recovered from COVID-19. What was sequenced was PBMCs or T cells enriched from blood (not recorded which). CDR3 bases: TGTGCCAGTAGTGAACAGGCGAGCAATCAGCCCCAGCATTTT. Its translation is CASSEQASNQPQHF.